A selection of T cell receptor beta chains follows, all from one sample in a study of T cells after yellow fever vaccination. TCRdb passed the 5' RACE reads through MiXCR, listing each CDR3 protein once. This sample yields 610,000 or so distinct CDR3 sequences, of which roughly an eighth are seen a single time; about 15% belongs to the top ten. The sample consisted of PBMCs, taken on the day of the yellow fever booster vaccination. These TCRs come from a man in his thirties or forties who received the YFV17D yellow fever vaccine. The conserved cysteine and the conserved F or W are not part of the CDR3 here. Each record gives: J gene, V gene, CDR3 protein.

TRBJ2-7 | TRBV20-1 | SANGQVNYEQY
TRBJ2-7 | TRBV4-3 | ASSQDPLTSGSPHEQY
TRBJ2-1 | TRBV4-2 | ASTMRGLAGDGSYNEQF
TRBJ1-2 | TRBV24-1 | ATKTYSWIGSGYGYT
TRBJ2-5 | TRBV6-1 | ASVGDLRQETQY
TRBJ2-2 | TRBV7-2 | ASSLLAAGDNTGELF
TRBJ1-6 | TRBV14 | ASSPGTGQRSSYNSPLH
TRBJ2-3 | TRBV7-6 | ASSRTDITSTDTQY
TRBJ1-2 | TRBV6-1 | ASRNDRVDGYT
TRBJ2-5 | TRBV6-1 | ASSPWGGRGETQY
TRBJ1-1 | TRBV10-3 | AISLALLNNGDTEAF
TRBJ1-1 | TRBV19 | ASREPIMNTEAF
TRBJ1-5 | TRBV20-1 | SARVGEYSNQPQH
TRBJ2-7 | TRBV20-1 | SAREDGRSYEQY
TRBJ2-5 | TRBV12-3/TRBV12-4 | ASSVTGQMKETQY
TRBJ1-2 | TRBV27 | ASRTAGNYGYT
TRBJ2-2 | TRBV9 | ASSVDLAYGELF
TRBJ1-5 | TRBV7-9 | ASTQGDFTNQPQH
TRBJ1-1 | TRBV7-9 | ASRSTGAIGTEAF
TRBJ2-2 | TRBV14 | ASSQGLIPNTGELF
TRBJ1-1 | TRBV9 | ASSPVGQAASANTEAF
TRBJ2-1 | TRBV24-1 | ATSDSGAGYYNEQF
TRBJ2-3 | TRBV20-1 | SARPQSLAASTNTQY
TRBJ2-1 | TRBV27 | ASSLRALWAVNSYNEQF
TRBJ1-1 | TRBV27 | ASSASPGFTEAF
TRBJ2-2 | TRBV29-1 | SVELAQAGELF
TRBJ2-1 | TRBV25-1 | ASRAYKGEQF
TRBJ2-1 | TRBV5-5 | ASSEDAGGYNEQF
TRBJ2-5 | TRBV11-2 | ASSSDSRGWETQY
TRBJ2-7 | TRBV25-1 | ASSDDTSEPYEQY
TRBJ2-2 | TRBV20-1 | SAGNTGGELF
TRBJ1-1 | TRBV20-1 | SPGQGGNTEAF
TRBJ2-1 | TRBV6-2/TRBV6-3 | ASTGTSAYNEQF
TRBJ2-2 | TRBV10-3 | AISEAAGELF
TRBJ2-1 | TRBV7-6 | ASSLGGGAHEQF
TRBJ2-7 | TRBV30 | AWSRDRPYEQY
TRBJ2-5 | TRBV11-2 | ASSLWPEQETQY
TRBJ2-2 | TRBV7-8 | ASSHSGRALPLF
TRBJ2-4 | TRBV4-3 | ASSPQGGFGNIQY
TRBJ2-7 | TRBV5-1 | ASGLAGTYEQY
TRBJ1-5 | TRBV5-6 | ASSRRGTDSNQPQH
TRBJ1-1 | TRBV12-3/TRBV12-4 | ASSPRALGEAF
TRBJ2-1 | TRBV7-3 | ASSIEIAGSYNEQF
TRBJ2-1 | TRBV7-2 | ASRPRLADMGNEQF
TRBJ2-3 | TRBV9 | ASSVGGGLKSSTDTQY
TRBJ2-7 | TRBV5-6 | ASSFYRAYSSYEQY
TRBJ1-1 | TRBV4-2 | ASSQLDRLNTEAF
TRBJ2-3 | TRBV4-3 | ASSQGGWADTQY
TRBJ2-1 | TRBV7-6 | ASSSPGTSIEQF
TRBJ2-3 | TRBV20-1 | SAWTSGRSDTQY
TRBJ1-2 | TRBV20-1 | SAPDTLNYGYT
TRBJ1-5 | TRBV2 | ASGLDSNQPQH
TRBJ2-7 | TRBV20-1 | SARSAGDFEQY
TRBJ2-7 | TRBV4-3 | ASSQEVAGGSYEQY
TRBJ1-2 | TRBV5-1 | ASSLARANYGYT
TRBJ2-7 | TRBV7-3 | ASSATAGLRGEQY